This T cell receptor beta chain was retrieved from a study of blood T cell repertoires in COVID-19. Looking at the study overall: The study drew acute and convalescent COVID-19 samples from the United States, Italy and Spain. PBMCs, B-cell-depleted T cells, or T cells were the source of the cDNA or gDNA that made up the material.

There are 16 residues in the CDR3. J was trimmed by 6 bases and V by 5 bases; bases with no gene match: 13. Germline CDR1 is SGHVS and CDR2 is FQNEAQ. Per the study methods: Scientists estimated how many nucleated cells there were by amplifying reference gene primers. The table came from immunoSEQ multiplex PCR; TCRdb's copy has only in-frame clones and leaves some out. The D gene and trimming were derived from the DNA, and the V and J assignments and clone size from that table. This table has roughly 140,000 clones, 84% appearing once. The sequenced sample consisted of peripheral blood. The receptor was isolated from a woman between 45 and 65 years old in a cohort sampled during active or convalescent COVID-19. This chain uses TRBV7-8 with TRBJ1-2; 9 bases fit TRBD1. DNA of the CDR3: TGTGCCAGCAGCCCGCGGACAGGGGCCTCCAATCATGGCTACACCTTC. Encoded protein: CASSPRTGASNHGYTF.